A single sample is the source of the 30 T cell receptor beta chains below, sequenced in a study of glioma-infiltrating T cells after dendritic cell vaccination (dated by TCRdb to about 2016). Receptor libraries were prepared by the immunoSEQ multiplex PCR assay. Not all clones reach the TCRdb copy of this immuneACCESS table, which keeps in-frame sequences only. Checked studies attribute under half of the gap to unresolved V genes and leave the rest unexplained. This sample lists over 90,000 clones; 85% to 90% were detected once. About 3.2% of the sample rests with the top ten. The sequencing used blood, collected before dendritic cell vaccination. These receptors were collected from a human donor with glioblastoma.

The V gene is TRBV6-6, the J gene TRBJ2-7; 12 positions agree with TRBD2. The CDR3 covers 16 residues. J lost 5 bases, V lost 2 bases, and 7 bases had no gene match. The V gene's germline CDR1 is MNHNY and CDR2 SVGAGI (reference sequence). The CDR3 DNA reads TGTGCCAGCAGTTACATCATGACTAGCGGGAGCCACGAGCAGTACTTC. Its protein is CASSYIMTSGSHEQYF.

This rearrangement joins TRBV6-1 to TRBJ1-5; D ambiguous. This CDR3 is 11 amino acids long. Between the trimmed V and J ends, which lost 7 bases and 8 bases, there was a span of 9 bases. CDR1 and CDR2 (germline): MNHNS, SASEGT. CDR3 region: CASKHREPQHF. In nucleotides, the CDR3 is TGTGCCAGCAAGCACCGGGAGCCCCAGCATTTT.

The chain carries TRBV10-3 and TRBJ1-1; D ambiguous. V lost 8 bases, J lost 0 bases, and 13 bases lay in between. Germline V CDR1 and CDR2: ENHRY, SYGVKD. The CDR3 length is 14 residues. In DNA form, the CDR3 reads TGTGCCATCCAATGGGAGGGCATGAACACTGAAGCTTTCTTT. Translating it yields CAIQWEGMNTEAFF.

J is TRBJ2-2 and V is TRBV2; 9 bases agree with TRBD2. J was trimmed by 3 bases and V by 2 bases; bases with no gene match: 4. CDR3 size: 16 residues. From germline, CDR1 is SNHLY and CDR2 FYNNEI. CDR3 in amino acids: CASSETRGGYTGELFF. DNA for the CDR3: TGTGCCAGCAGTGAAACGCGGGGGGGCTACACCGGGGAGCTGTTTTTT.

J is TRBJ1-2 and V is TRBV6-5; no clear D gene. Trimming left V 7 bases short and J 2 bases short, with 8 bases between. Germline V CDR1 and CDR2: MNHEY, SVGAGI. CDR3 size: 12 residues. CDR3: CASKTANYGYTF. The CDR3 coding sequence is TGTGCCAGCAAAACAGCAAACTATGGCTACACCTTC.

V usage is TRBV5-4 and J usage is TRBJ1-1; unclear D gene. With 0 bases removed from V and 5 bases from J, the gap between germline ends came to 17 bases. Germline V gives CDR1 SGHNT, CDR2 YYREEE (reference sequence). The CDR3 has 16 amino acids. The CDR3 sequence is CASSLAGGRAGTEAFF. In DNA form, the CDR3 reads TGTGCCAGCAGCTTGGCCGGAGGGAGGGCGGGTACTGAAGCTTTCTTT.

The chain couples TRBV5-1 to TRBJ2-1; a weak D match, TRBD1 (6 bases). CDR1 is SGHRS, CDR2 YFSETQ, per germline. The V end was cut by 0 bases, the J end by 6 bases, with 13 bases between. This CDR3 comprises 15 residues. This CDR3 reads CASSLGFRQVNEQFF. The CDR3 coding sequence is TGCGCCAGCAGCTTGGGGTTCCGACAGGTCAATGAGCAGTTCTTC.

This chain joins TRBV18 and TRBJ2-7; 9 bases map to TRBD1. Germline V lookup: CDR1 KGHSH, CDR2 LQKENI. Unmatched junction bases numbered 9, after V lost 6 bases and J lost 3 bases. This CDR3 is built from 15 residues. For the CDR3, the DNA is TGTGCCAGCTCCCACCGGGACAGGGTAAACTACGAGCAGTACTTC. Translated: CASSHRDRVNYEQYF.

The rearrangement links TRBV6-5 to TRBJ2-5; D remains unclear. The CDR3 sequence is 15 residues long. CDR1 is MNHEY and CDR2 is SVGAGI in the germline V gene. V dropped 0 bases and J dropped 1 base, with 9 bases sitting between them. The CDR3 DNA reads as TGTGCCAGCAGTTACTCTTGGCTCACCCAAGAGACCCAGTACTTC. Translation gives CASSYSWLTQETQYF.

The V and J genes are TRBV7-7 and TRBJ1-3; tentative D call: TRBD1 (5 bases). CDR3 size: 14 residues. Trimming left V 5 bases short and J 0 bases short, with 8 bases between. Germline V gene data show CDR1 as SSHAT and CDR2 as FNYEAQ (reference sequence). The CDR3 coding sequence is TGTGCCAGCAGCCAGGACAACTCTGGAAACACCATATATTTT. Translated, it gives CASSQDNSGNTIYF.

This clone was picked up a small number of times. This specimen includes other DNA sequences encoding the same CDR3. The chain carries TRBV5-4 and TRBJ2-5; D uncertain. Germline lookup yields CDR1 SGHNT and CDR2 YYREEE (reference sequence). This CDR3 comprises 14 residues. Trimming left V 2 bases short and J 4 bases short, with 12 bases between. CDR3 amino acids: CASSFSGLGETQYF. For the CDR3, the DNA is TGTGCCAGCAGCTTTAGTGGGCTCGGAGAGACCCAGTACTTC.

The chain combines TRBV1 with TRBJ2-7; the table's D call of TRBD2 was not tested on the DNA. TRBV1 is marked as a pseudogene. CDR3 length equals 17 residues. The CDR3 bases are TGCACCAGCAGCCAAGACCCTCGAGTAGTGAGCCCCTACGAGCAGTACTTC. This encodes CTSSQDPRVVSPYEQYF.

The rearrangement joins TRBV7-3 to TRBJ2-7; 9 bases are a match to TRBD1. The V segment lost 5 bases and the J segment 6 bases; nucleotides outside the gene matches: 11. Germline CDR1 SGHTA, CDR2 FQGTGA. CDR3 size: 15 residues. The CDR3 reads CASSPSPGQGGEQYF. As DNA, the CDR3 is TGTGCCAGCAGCCCCTCCCCGGGACAGGGCGGCGAGCAGTACTTC. Using reference TRBV7-3 and TRBJ2-7 for the parts outside the CDR3, the full variable domain is GAGVSQTPSNKVTEKGKYVELRCDPISGHTALYWYRQSLGQGPEFLIYFQGTGAADDSGLPNDRFFAVRPEGSVSTLKIQRTERGDSAVYLCASSPSPGQGGEQYFGPGTRLTVT.

The chain carries TRBV7-2 and TRBJ1-5, with D unresolved. Trimming removed 0 bases at V and 6 bases at J, with 6 bases between. This CDR3 has 13 residues. The germline CDR1 and CDR2 sequences are SGHTA and FQGNSA. In nucleotides, the CDR3 is TGTGCCAGCAGCTTAGCGCCGGTTCAGCCCCAGCATTTT. Its translation: CASSLAPVQPQHF.

The chain joins TRBV7-2 to TRBJ2-7, with 10 bases identical to TRBD1. The CDR3 contains 16 residues. The germline CDR1 and CDR2 sequences are SGHTA and FQGNSA. V shed 5 bases and J 4 bases; nucleotides not matched to a gene: 11. The CDR3 DNA sequence: TGTGCCAGCAGCGTAAGGGGCAGACAGGGGGCGTACGAGCAGTACTTC. This gives the protein CASSVRGRQGAYEQYF.

This chain uses TRBV4-3 with TRBJ1-1; tentative D call: TRBD1 (6 bases). Germline CDR1 reads LGHNA; CDR2 reads YSLEER. This CDR3 is built from 16 residues. Trimming left V 4 bases short and J 6 bases short, with 21 bases between. This CDR3 reads CASSPGEGHLRPEAFF. CDR3 nucleotides: TGCGCCAGCAGCCCTGGAGAGGGACATCTACGCCCTGAAGCTTTCTTT.

This clone was detected many times. The chain uses TRBV7-3 and TRBJ2-1; TRBD2 is a possible D gene (6 bases). There are 13 residues in the CDR3. Trimming pared 2 bases from V and 12 bases from J, leaving 14 bases between. Germline CDR1 reads SGHTA; CDR2 reads FQGTGA. DNA of the CDR3: TGTGCCAGCAGCTTAGGGGCGGGAAGCGGGCAGTTCTTC. Its protein product is CASSLGAGSGQFF. Combining the CDR3 with reference TRBV7-3 and TRBJ2-1 gives the whole variable domain GAGVSQTPSNKVTEKGKYVELRCDPISGHTALYWYRQSLGQGPEFLIYFQGTGAADDSGLPNDRFFAVRPEGSVSTLKIQRTERGDSAVYLCASSLGAGSGQFFGPGTRLTVL.

J is TRBJ1-2 and V is TRBV7-2; 11 nucleotides align to TRBD1. V lost 5 bases, J lost 3 bases, and 8 bases stayed unmatched. Germline CDR1 and CDR2: SGHTA and FQGNSA. The CDR3 runs to 16 residues. The CDR3 region is CASSPWTGGADYGYTF. For the CDR3, the DNA is TGTGCCAGCAGCCCATGGACAGGGGGCGCGGACTATGGCTACACCTTC.

The rearrangement joins TRBV10-1 to TRBJ1-2; D gene uncertain. The CDR3 totals 12 residues. Germline CDR1 reads WNHNN; CDR2 reads SYGVQD (reference sequence). The ends were cut back, 3 bases at V and 6 bases at J, with 8 bases in the middle. CDR3 bases: TGCGCCAGCAGTGATTCCGGTCATGGCTACACCTTC. As protein: CASSDSGHGYTF.

CDR3 loop: CASRPREGLGAFF. DNA of the CDR3: TGTGCCAGCAGACCTCGGGAGGGGTTAGGGGCTTTCTTT. The chain has TRBV7-2 and TRBJ1-1; weak D call: TRBD1 (5 bases). This CDR3 comprises 13 residues. The V end was cut by 6 bases, the J end by 11 bases, with 19 bases between. The germline V gene encodes CDR1 SGHTA and CDR2 FQGNSA.

The chain joins TRBV19 to TRBJ1-5; D perhaps matches TRBD1 (5 bases). This CDR3 is built from 15 residues. The ends were cut back, 6 bases at V and 7 bases at J, with 19 bases in the middle. Germline loops: CDR1 LNHDA, CDR2 SQIVND (reference sequence). CDR3 residues: CASSLPGLRGQPQHF. CDR3 in DNA: TGTGCCAGTAGCCTACCGGGCCTAAGGGGCCAGCCCCAGCATTTT.

The CDR3 bases are TGTGCCAGCAGCTCCGAACGACAAACATTCTCCTACGAGCAGTACTTC. Residues: CASSSERQTFSYEQYF. The chain carries TRBV11-2 and TRBJ2-7; D not resolved. The CDR3 covers 16 residues. Trimming shortened V by 4 bases and J by 0 bases, and 16 bases separated the two germline ends. Germline CDR1 reads SGHAT; CDR2 reads FQNNGV. Full variable domain (outside the CDR3, taken from reference TRBV11-2 and TRBJ2-7): EAGVAQSPRYKIIEKRQSVAFWCNPISGHATLYWYQQILGQGPKLLIQFQNNGVVDDSQLPKDRFSAERLKGVDSTLKIQPAKLEDSAVYLCASSSERQTFSYEQYFGPGTRLTVT.

CDR3: CASMPGIGSSTGELFF. CDR3 nucleotide sequence: TGTGCCAGCATGCCAGGGATCGGCTCGAGCACCGGGGAGCTGTTTTTT. The chain is built from TRBV6-4 and TRBJ2-2; maybe TRBD1 (5 bases). V was clipped by 7 bases and J by 4 bases, with 19 bases between them. This CDR3 is 16 amino acids long. CDR1 is MRHNA and CDR2 is SNTAGT in the germline V gene.

The chain uses TRBV30 and TRBJ1-5, with TRBD1 matching over 7 bases. CDR1 GTSNPN and CDR2 SVGIG come from the germline V gene (reference sequence). This CDR3 has 14 amino acids. V shed 1 base and J 5 bases; nucleotides not matched to a gene: 5. The CDR3 is CAWSAIGGDQPQHF. The CDR3, as DNA: TGTGCCTGGAGTGCCATAGGGGGCGATCAGCCCCAGCATTTT.

This clone appeared a single time. The rearrangement joins TRBV11-3 to TRBJ2-7; no definite D call. Germline assignment: CDR1 SGHNT and CDR2 YENEEA. V was clipped by 5 bases and J by 0 bases, with 5 bases between them. This CDR3 comprises 12 residues. In DNA form, the CDR3 reads TGTGCCAGCAGCCTAAGCTCCTACGAGCAGTACTTC. Amino acids: CASSLSSYEQYF.

V is TRBV4-1 and J is TRBJ2-6; a possible D gene is TRBD2 (7 bases). V was trimmed by 3 bases and J by 0 bases, leaving 18 bases between them. The CDR3 runs to 19 residues. Germline V CDR1 and CDR2: MGHRA, YSYEKL. CDR3 sequence (DNA): TGCGCCAGCAGCCAGGTCCCTGGGAGGGGGAGCTCTGGGGCCAACGTCCTGACTTTC. Encoded protein: CASSQVPGRGSSGANVLTF.

The J gene is TRBJ1-1, the V gene TRBV29-1, with D perhaps TRBD1 (5 bases). The CDR3 runs to 11 residues. Per germline, CDR1 SQVTM and CDR2 ANQGSEA. CDR3 region: CGGEGNTEAFF. In nucleotides, the CDR3 is TGCGGGGGGGAGGGAAACACTGAAGCTTTCTTT. Full variable domain (missing parts from reference TRBV29-1 and TRBJ1-1): SAVISQKPSRDICQRGTSLTIQCQVDSQVTMMFWYRQQPGQSLTLIATANQGSEATYESGFVIDKFPISRPNLTFSTLTVSNMSPEDSSIYLCGGEGNTEAFFGQGTRLTVV.

The rearrangement links TRBV2 to TRBJ1-2; D is unresolved. Germline CDR1 reads SNHLY; CDR2 reads FYNNEI. The CDR3 has 12 residues. V gave up 2 bases and J gave up 4 bases, with 5 bases separating them. In DNA form, the CDR3 reads TGTGCCAGCAGTGAAAACAGCTATGGCTACACCTTC. It codes for CASSENSYGYTF. The whole variable domain, remainder taken from reference TRBV2 and TRBJ1-2, is EPEVTQTPSHQVTQMGQEVILRCVPISNHLYFYWYRQILGQKVEFLVSFYNNEISEKSEIFDDQFSVERPDGSNFTLKIRSTKLEDSAMYFCASSENSYGYTFGSGTRLTVV.

The chain has TRBV4-2 and TRBJ1-1, with 7 bases that match TRBD1. Germline assignment: CDR1 LGHNA and CDR2 YNFKEQ. Trimming at V came to 0 bases and at J to 2 bases, leaving 9 bases not matched to a gene. CDR3 length equals 17 residues. CDR3 protein: CASSQDPDREANTEAFF. The CDR3 coding sequence is TGTGCCAGCAGCCAAGATCCAGACAGGGAGGCTAACACTGAAGCTTTCTTT.

This clone was seen more than once but under ten times. At the DNA level, this CDR3 is encoded by other sequences in the same sample as well. The chain has TRBV5-6 and TRBJ1-5; the match to TRBD1 covers 7 bases. There are 16 residues in the CDR3. Germline CDR1 and CDR2: SGHDT and YYEEEE. Trimming cost V 0 bases and J 2 bases; bases outside gene matches: 5. DNA of the CDR3: TGTGCCAGCAGCTTGGGGGCAGGGGGTGGCAATCAGCCCCAGCATTTT. Protein sequence: CASSLGAGGGNQPQHF.